This T cell receptor beta chain was sequenced for a study of cytomegalovirus exposure and HLA in healthy donors. Healthy bone marrow donors made up the cohort. J was trimmed by 6 bases and V by 5 bases; bases with no gene match: 9. The CDR3 is made up of 15 amino acids. Germline V gene sequence: CDR1 MDHEN, CDR2 SYDVKM. The PCR used 60 Vbeta and 13 Jbeta primers. Sequenced by immunoSEQ multiplex PCR; TCRdb stores in-frame clones only, minus some. The table has more than 150,000 clones, 75% to 85% seen once; the top ten hold under 2%. The receptor was derived from a young man in good health and CMV-seronegative. J is TRBJ1-5 and V is TRBV28; 8 bases are a match to TRBD1. The material sequenced was PBMCs. CDR3 in DNA: TGTGCCAGCAGTACAACGTCAGGGGGCGGTCAGCCCCAGCATTTT. It codes for CASSTTSGGGQPQHF.